This TCR beta chain is drawn from a study of blood T cells in healthy people across ages. Study-wide results and caveats: It was found that TCR beta diversity correlated strongly with the percentage of naive T cells.

In the case of this clonotype: The antigen remains undetermined. This may stem from a read error, because a much larger clone lies one nucleotide away.

The study drew donors from healthy Caucasian individuals in Russia aged about 6 to 100. This CDR3 is built from 13 residues. Germline V CDR1 and CDR2: PRHDT, FYEKMQ (reference sequence). It was with a sample-barcoded 5' primer and a J-beta primer mix that a second PCR of roughly 7 to 12 cycles was run. Every cDNA molecule carried a tag from a template-switch adaptor bearing 12 random nucleotides. CDR3-containing paired-end reads numbering at least 2.5 million came from each sample. Using its own MiXCR run on the 5' RACE reads, TCRdb lists one record per CDR3 protein. Among some 1.7 million distinct CDR3 sequences listed, about 28% were seen once.

The TCR sequence derives from a woman in her 30s in good health. Sample: blood. V gene TRBV13 combines with J gene TRBJ2-1; 8 bases match TRBD2. The end of the DNA fits TRBJ2-7 better, so the J call may be wrong. CDR3 protein: CAGSRGGRYEQYF. The DNA of the CDR3 is TGTGCCGGCAGCCGCGGGGGGAGGTACGAGCAGTACTTC.